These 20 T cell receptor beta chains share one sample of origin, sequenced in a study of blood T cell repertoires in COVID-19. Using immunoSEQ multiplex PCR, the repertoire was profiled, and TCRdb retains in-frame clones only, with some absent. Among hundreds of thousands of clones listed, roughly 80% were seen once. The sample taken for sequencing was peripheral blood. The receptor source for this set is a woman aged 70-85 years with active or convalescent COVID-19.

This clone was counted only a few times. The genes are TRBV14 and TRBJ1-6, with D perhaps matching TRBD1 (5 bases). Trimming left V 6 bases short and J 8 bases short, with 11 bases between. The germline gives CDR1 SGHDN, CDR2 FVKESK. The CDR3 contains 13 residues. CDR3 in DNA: TGTGCCAGCAGGCCAGACAGTTATTCACCCCTCCACTTT. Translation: CASRPDSYSPLHF.

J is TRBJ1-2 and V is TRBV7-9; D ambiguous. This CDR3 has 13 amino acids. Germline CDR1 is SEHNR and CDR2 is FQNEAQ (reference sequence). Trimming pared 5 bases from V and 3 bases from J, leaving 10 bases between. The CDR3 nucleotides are TGTGCCAGCAGCCAAGCGGATCACTATGGCTACACCTTC. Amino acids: CASSQADHYGYTF.

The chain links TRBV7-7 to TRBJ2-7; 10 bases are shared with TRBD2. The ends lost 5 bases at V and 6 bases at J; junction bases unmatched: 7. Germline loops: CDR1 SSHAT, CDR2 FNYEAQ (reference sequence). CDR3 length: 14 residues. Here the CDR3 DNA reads TGTGCCAGCAGCCCGGGGACTAGCGCCGCCGAGCAGTACTTC. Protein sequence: CASSPGTSAAEQYF.

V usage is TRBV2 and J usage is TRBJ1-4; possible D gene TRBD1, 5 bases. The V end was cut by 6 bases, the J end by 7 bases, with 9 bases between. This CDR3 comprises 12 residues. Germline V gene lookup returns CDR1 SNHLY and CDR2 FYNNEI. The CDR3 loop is CASSADSEKLFF. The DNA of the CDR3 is TGTGCCAGCAGCGCAGACAGTGAAAAACTGTTTTTT.

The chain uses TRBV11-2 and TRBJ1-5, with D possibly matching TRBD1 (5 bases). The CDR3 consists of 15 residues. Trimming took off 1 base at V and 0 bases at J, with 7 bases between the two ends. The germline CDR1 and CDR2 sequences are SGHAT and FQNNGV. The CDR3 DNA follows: TGTGCCAGCAGCTTAGGGGGGGGTAGCAATCAGCCCCAGCATTTT. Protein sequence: CASSLGGGSNQPQHF.

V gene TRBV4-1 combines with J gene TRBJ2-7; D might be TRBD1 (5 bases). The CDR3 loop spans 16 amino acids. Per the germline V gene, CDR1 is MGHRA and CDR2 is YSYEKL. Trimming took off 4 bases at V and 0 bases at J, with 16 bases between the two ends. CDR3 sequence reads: CASSLNLGQASYEQYF. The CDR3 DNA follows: TGCGCCAGCAGCCTCAACCTGGGGCAGGCCTCCTACGAGCAGTACTTC.

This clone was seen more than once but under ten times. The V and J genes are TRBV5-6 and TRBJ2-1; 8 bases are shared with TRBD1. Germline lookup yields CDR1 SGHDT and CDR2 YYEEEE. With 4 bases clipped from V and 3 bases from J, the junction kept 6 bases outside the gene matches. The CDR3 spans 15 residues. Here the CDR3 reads CASSADRGRYNEQFF. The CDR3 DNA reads TGTGCCAGCAGCGCTGACAGGGGACGCTACAATGAGCAGTTCTTC.

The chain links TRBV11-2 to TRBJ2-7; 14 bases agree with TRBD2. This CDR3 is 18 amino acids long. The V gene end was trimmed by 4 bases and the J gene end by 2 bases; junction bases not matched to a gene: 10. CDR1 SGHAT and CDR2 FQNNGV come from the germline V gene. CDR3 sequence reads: CASSSLGRLAGGAYEQYF. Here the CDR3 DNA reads TGTGCCAGCAGCTCCCTGGGACGACTAGCGGGAGGGGCCTACGAGCAGTACTTC.

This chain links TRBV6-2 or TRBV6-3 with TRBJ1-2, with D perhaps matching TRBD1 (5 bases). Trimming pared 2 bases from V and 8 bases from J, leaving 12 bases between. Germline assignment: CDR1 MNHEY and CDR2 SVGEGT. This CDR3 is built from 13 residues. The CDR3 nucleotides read TGTGCCAGCAGTTACGATGACAGTCTGGGCTACACCTTC. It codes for CASSYDDSLGYTF.

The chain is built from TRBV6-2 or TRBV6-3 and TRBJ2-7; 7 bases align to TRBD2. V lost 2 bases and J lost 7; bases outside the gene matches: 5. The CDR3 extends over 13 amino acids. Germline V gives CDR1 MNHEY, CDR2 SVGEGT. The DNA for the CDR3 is TGTGCCAGCAGTTACGGGGGAGGGAAGGAGCAGTACTTC. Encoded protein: CASSYGGGKEQYF.

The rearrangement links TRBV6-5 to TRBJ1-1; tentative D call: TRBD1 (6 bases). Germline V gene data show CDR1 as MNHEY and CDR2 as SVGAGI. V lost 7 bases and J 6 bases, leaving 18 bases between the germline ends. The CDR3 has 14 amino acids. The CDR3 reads CASMRHREGPEAFF. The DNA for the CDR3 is TGTGCCAGCATGAGACACAGGGAAGGCCCTGAAGCTTTCTTT.

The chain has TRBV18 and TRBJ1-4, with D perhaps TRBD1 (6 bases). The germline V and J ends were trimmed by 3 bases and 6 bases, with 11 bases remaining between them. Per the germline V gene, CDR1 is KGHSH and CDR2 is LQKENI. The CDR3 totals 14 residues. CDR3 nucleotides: TGTGCCAGCTCACCCGACAGGAGATATGAAAAACTGTTTTTT. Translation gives CASSPDRRYEKLFF.

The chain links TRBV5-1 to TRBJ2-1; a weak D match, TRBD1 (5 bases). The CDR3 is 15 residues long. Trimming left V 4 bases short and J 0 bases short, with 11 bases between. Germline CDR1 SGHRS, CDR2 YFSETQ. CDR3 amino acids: CASSPRQSSYNEQFF. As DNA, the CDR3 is TGCGCCAGCAGCCCCAGACAGAGCTCCTACAATGAGCAGTTCTTC.

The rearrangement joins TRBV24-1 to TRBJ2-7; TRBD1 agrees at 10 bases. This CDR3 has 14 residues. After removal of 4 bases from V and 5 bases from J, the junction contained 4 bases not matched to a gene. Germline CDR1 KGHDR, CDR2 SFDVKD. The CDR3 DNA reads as TGTGCCACCAGTGACCCGACAGGGGGCGACGAGCAGTACTTC. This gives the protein CATSDPTGGDEQYF.

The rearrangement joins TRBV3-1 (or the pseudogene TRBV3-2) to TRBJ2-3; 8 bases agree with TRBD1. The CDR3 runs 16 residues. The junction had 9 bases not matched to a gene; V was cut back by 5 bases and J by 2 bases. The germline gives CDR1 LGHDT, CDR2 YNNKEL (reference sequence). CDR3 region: CASSSRQGKVTDTQYF. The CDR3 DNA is TGTGCCAGCAGCTCCCGACAGGGGAAGGTCACAGATACGCAGTATTTT.

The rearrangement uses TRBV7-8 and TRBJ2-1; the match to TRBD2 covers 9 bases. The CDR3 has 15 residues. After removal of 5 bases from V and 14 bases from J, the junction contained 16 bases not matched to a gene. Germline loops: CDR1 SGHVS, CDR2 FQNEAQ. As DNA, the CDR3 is TGTGCCAGCAGCCCGTCGAGTAGCGGGGGAGTCGGGGAGTTCTTC. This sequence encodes CASSPSSSGGVGEFF.

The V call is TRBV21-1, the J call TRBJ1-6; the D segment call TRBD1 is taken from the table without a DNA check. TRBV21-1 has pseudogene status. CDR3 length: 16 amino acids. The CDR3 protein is CASSKGGPGYNSPLHF. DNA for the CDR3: TGTGCCAGCAGCAAAGGGGGGCCAGGATATAATTCACCCCTCCACTTT.

Here the CDR3 reads CASSLSGGATDTQYF. CDR3 bases: TGTGCCAGCAGCTTATCCGGGGGGGCCACAGATACGCAGTATTTT. V is TRBV7-7 and J is TRBJ2-3; TRBD2 aligns across 8 bases. This CDR3 has 15 amino acids. The trim removed 2 bases at V and 2 bases at J, leaving 3 bases unmatched. The germline gives CDR1 SSHAT, CDR2 FNYEAQ (reference sequence).

CDR3 coding DNA: TGCGCCAGCAGCTGGGGACTAGCGGGAGAGATAGATACGCAGTATTTT. It codes for CASSWGLAGEIDTQYF. V usage is TRBV5-1 and J usage is TRBJ2-3; 14 nucleotides align to TRBD2. V lost 3 bases to trimming and J lost 5 bases; unmatched junction nucleotides: 5. Germline assignment: CDR1 SGHRS and CDR2 YFSETQ. This CDR3 region has 16 residues.

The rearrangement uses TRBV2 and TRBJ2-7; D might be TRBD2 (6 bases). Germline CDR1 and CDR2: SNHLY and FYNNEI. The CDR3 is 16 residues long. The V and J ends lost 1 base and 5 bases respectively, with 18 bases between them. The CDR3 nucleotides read TGTGCCAGCAGTGAAGGGGTGGGGGGACCCCCCCACGAGCAGTACTTC. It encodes CASSEGVGGPPHEQYF. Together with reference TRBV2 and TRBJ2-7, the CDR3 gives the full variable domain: EPEVTQTPSHQVTQMGQEVILRCVPISNHLYFYWYRQILGQKVEFLVSFYNNEISEKSEIFDDQFSVERPDGSNFTLKIRSTKLEDSAMYFCASSEGVGGPPHEQYFGPGTRLTVT.